This T cell receptor beta chain was profiled in a study of human T cells and chemical hapten exposure. Study results and caveats: Healthy individuals' immune responses may differ from those of donors, who had alopecia. Compared to controls, expanded TCRs made significantly more large clusters of similar CDR3s. With DPC sensitization, TCRs exceeding 1 in 1000 frequency showed no change.

This clonotype turned up a few times. Its antigen is not identified. CDR1 and CDR2 from the germline V gene are MDHEN and SYDVKM. This CDR3 has 15 amino acids. V was clipped by 5 bases and J by 6 bases; unmatched bases: 6. The sample's time point: patch test 1, 2 weeks after DPC sensitization. The treatment is: therapeutic diphenylcyclopropenone sensitization with weekly scalp DPC. Per the original data handling: Samples held a median of around 100,000 TCRs, range 23,224–690,600. TCRdb reprocessed the RACE reads via MiXCR and lists one record per CDR3 protein. V and J calls and clone size were set by TCRdb, not the authors. This sample yields 80,000 to 95,000 distinct CDR3 sequences, of which about 11% are seen a single time; 3.5% to 4.5% belongs to the top ten.

Sample: whole blood, taken in connection with sensitization to the hapten diphenylcyclopropenone (DPC). The origin of this receptor is a woman aged 45-59 years with alopecia areata. Some clones in this sample may be carry-over from other donors' samples. This chain uses TRBV28 with TRBJ1-5; 11 bases are shared with TRBD1. The CDR3 loop is CASSPRTGGGQPQHF. As DNA, the CDR3 is TGTGCCAGCAGTCCGAGGACAGGGGGCGGTCAGCCCCAGCATTTT. The whole variable domain, remainder taken from reference TRBV28 and TRBJ1-5, is DVKVTQSSRYLVKRTGEKVFLECVQDMDHENMFWYRQDPGLGLRLIYFSYDVKMKEKGDIPEGYSVSREKKERFSLILESASTNQTSMYLCASSPRTGGGQPQHFGDGTRLSIL.